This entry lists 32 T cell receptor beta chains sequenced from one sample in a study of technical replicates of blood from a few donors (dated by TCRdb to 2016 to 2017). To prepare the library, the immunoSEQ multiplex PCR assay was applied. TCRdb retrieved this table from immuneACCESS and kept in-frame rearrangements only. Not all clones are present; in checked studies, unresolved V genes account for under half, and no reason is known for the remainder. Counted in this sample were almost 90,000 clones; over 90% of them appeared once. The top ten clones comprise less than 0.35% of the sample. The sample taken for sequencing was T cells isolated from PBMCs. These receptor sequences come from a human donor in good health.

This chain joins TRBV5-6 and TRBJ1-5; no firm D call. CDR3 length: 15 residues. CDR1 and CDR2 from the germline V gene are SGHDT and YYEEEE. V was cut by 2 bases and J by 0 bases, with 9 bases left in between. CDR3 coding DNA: TGTGCCAGCAGCTTATTGGCAGTTAGCAATCAGCCCCAGCATTTT. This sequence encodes CASSLLAVSNQPQHF.

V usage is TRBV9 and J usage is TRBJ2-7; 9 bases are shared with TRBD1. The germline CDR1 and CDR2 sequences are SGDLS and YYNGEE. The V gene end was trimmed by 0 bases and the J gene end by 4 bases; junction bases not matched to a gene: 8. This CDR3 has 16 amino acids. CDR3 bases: TGTGCCAGCAGCGTAGCTACCGGACAGGGGATTTACGAGCAGTACTTC. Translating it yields CASSVATGQGIYEQYF.

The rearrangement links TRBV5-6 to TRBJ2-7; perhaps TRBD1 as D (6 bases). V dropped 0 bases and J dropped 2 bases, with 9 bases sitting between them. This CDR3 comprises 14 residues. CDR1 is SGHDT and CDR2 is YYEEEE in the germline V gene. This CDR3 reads CASSLVPGAYEQYF. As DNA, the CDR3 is TGTGCCAGCAGCTTGGTTCCAGGGGCCTACGAGCAGTACTTC.

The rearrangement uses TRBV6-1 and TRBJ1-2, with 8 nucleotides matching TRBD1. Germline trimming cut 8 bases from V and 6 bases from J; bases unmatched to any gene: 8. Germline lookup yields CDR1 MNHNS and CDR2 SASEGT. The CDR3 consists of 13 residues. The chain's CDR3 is CASCTDRDDGYTF. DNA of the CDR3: TGTGCCAGCTGTACGGACAGGGACGATGGCTACACCTTC.

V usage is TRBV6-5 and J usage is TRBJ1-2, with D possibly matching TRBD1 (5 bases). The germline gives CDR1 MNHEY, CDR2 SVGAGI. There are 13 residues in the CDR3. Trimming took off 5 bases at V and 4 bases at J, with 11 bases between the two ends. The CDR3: CASSPSTAYGYTF. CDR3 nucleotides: TGTGCCAGCAGTCCTTCGACAGCCTATGGCTACACCTTC.

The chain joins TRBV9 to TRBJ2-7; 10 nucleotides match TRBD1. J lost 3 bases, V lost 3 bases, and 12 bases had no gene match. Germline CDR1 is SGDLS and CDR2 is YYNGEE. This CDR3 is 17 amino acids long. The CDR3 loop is CASSAWDRGPASYEQYF. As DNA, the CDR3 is TGTGCCAGCAGCGCATGGGACAGGGGCCCCGCAAGCTACGAGCAGTACTTC. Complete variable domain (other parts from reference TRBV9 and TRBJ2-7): DSGVTQTPKHLITATGQRVTLRCSPRSGDLSVYWYQQSLDQGLQFLIQYYNGEERAKGNILERFSAQQFPDLHSELNLSSLELGDSALYFCASSAWDRGPASYEQYFGPGTRLTVT.

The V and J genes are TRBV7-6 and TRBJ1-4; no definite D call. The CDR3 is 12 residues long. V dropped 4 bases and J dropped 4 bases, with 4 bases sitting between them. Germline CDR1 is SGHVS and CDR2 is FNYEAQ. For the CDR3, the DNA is TGTGCCAGCAGCTACAATAATGAAAAACTGTTTTTT. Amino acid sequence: CASSYNNEKLFF.

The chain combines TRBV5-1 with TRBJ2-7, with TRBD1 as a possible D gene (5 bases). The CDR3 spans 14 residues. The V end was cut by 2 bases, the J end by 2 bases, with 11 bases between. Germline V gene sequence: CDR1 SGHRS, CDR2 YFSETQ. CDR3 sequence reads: CASSLRTGTYEQYF. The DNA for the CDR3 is TGCGCCAGCAGCTTAAGAACAGGAACCTACGAGCAGTACTTC.

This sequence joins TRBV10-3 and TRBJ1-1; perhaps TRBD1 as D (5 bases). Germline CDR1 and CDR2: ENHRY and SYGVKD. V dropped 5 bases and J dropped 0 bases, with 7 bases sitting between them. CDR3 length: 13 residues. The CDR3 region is CAISIQVNTEAFF. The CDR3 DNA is TGTGCCATCAGTATACAGGTGAACACTGAAGCTTTCTTT.

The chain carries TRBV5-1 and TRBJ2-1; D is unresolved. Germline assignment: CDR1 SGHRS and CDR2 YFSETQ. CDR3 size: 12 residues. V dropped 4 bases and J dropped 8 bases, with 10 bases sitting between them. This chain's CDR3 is CASSPNRYEQFF. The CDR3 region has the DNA TGCGCCAGCAGCCCTAACCGATATGAGCAGTTCTTC.

The CDR3 region is CASSLVGTLDEQYF. The CDR3 DNA is TGTGCCAGCAGCTTGGTCGGTACCTTGGACGAGCAGTACTTC. The V and J genes are TRBV7-3 and TRBJ2-7; D is uncertain. V gave up 3 bases and J gave up 5 bases, with 14 bases separating them. Germline V gene lookup returns CDR1 SGHTA and CDR2 FQGTGA. The CDR3 has 14 amino acids.

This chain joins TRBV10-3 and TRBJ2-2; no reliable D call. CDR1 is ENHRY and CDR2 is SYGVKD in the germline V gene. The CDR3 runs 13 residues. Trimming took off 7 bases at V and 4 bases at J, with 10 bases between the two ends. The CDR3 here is CAIMFRSTGELFF. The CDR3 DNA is TGTGCCATCATGTTTCGGTCCACCGGGGAGCTGTTTTTT.

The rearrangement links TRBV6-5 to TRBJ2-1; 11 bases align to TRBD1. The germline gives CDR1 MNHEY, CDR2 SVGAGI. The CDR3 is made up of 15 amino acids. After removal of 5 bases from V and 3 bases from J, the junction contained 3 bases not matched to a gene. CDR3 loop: CASSPGTGGYNEQFF. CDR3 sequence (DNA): TGTGCCAGCAGTCCGGGGACAGGGGGCTACAATGAGCAGTTCTTC.

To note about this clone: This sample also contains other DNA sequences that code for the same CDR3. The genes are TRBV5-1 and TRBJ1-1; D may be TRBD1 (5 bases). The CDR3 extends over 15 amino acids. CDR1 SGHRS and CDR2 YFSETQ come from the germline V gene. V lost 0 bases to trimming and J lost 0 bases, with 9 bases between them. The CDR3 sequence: CASSLVGGVNTEAFF. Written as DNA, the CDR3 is TGCGCCAGCAGCTTGGTTGGAGGGGTGAACACTGAAGCTTTCTTT.

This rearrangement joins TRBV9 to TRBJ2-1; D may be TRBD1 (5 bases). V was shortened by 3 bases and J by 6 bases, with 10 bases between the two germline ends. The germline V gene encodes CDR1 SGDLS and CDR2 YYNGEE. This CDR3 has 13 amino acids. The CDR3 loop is CASSDRQPNEQFF. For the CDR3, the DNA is TGTGCCAGCAGCGACCGACAGCCCAATGAGCAGTTCTTC. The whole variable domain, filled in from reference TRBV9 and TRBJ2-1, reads DSGVTQTPKHLITATGQRVTLRCSPRSGDLSVYWYQQSLDQGLQFLIQYYNGEERAKGNILERFSAQQFPDLHSELNLSSLELGDSALYFCASSDRQPNEQFFGPGTRLTVL.

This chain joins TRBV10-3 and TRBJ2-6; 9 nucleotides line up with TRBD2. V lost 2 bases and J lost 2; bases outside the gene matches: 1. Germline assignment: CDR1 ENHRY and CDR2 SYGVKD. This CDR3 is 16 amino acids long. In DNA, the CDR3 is TGTGCCATCAGTGAGGCGGGGGGGACTGGGGCCAACGTCCTGACTTTC. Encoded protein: CAISEAGGTGANVLTF.

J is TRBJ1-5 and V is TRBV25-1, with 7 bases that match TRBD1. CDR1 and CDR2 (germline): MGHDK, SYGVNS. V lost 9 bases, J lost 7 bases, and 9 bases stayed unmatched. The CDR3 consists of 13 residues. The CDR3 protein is CASQPGGKQPQHF. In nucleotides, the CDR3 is TGTGCCAGTCAACCAGGGGGAAAGCAGCCCCAGCATTTT. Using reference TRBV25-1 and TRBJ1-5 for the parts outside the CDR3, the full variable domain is EADIYQTPRYLVIGTGKKITLECSQTMGHDKMYWYQQDPGMELHLIHYSYGVNSTEKGDLSSESTVSRIRTEHFPLTLESARPSHTSQYLCASQPGGKQPQHFGDGTRLSIL.

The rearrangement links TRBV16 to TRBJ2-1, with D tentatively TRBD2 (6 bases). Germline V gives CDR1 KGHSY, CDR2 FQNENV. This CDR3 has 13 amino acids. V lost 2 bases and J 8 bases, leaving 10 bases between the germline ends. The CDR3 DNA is TGTGCCAGCAGCCAAAGGAGGGCCGATGAGCAGTTCTTC. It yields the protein CASSQRRADEQFF.

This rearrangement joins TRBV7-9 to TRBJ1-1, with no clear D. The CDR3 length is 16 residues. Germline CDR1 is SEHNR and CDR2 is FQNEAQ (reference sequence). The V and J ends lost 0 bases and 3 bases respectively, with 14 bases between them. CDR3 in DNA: TGTGCCAGCAGCTTAGCAAGAGGGCCTGGTGACACTGAAGCTTTCTTT. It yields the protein CASSLARGPGDTEAFF. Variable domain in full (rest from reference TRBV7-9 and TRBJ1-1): DTGVSQNPRHKITKRGQNVTFRCDPISEHNRLYWYRQTLGQGPEFLTYFQNEAQLEKSRLLSDRFSAERPKGSFSTLEIQRTEQGDSAMYLCASSLARGPGDTEAFFGQGTRLTVV.

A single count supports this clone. DNA for the CDR3: TGTGCCAGCAGAACTGGACTAGCGGGATACAATGAGCAGTTCTTC. This gives the protein CASRTGLAGYNEQFF. The rearrangement links TRBV2 to TRBJ2-1; 12 nucleotides line up with TRBD2. The germline gives CDR1 SNHLY, CDR2 FYNNEI. J lost 4 bases, V lost 6 bases, and 4 bases had no gene match. This CDR3 is built from 15 residues. Filled out from reference TRBV2 and TRBJ2-1, the complete variable domain reads EPEVTQTPSHQVTQMGQEVILRCVPISNHLYFYWYRQILGQKVEFLVSFYNNEISEKSEIFDDQFSVERPDGSNFTLKIRSTKLEDSAMYFCASRTGLAGYNEQFFGPGTRLTVL.

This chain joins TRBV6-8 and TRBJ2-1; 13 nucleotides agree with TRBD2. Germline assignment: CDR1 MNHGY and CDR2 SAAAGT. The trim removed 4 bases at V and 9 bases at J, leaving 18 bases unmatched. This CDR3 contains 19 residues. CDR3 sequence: CASSFDPRGLAGVVGEQFF. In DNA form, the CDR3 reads TGTGCCAGCAGTTTCGATCCACGAGGACTAGCGGGAGTAGTTGGTGAGCAGTTCTTC.

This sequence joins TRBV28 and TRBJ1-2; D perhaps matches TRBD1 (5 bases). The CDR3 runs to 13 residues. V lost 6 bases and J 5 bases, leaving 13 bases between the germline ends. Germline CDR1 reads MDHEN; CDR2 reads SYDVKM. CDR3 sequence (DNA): TGTGCCAGCAGCTCGACAGTACCTTATGGCTACACCTTC. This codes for CASSSTVPYGYTF.

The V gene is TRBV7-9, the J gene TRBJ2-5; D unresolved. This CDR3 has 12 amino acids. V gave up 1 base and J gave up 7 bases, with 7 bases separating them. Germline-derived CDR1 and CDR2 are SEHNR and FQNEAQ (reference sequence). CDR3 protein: CASSLEMRTQYF. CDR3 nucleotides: TGTGCCAGCAGCTTAGAAATGAGGACCCAGTACTTC.

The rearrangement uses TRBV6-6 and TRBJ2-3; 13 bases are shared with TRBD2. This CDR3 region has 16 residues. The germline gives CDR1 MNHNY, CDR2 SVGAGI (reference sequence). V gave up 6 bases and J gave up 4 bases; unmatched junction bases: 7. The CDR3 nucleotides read TGTGCCAGCAGAAGAGGACTAGCGGGAGCAGCAGATACGCAGTATTTT. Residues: CASRRGLAGAADTQYF.

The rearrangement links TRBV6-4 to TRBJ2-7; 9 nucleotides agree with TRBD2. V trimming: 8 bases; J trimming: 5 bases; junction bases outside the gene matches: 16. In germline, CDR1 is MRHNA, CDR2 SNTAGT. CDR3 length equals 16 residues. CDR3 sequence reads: CASRTTGASGTHEQYF. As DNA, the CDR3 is TGTGCCAGCCGGACGACCGGGGCTAGCGGGACTCACGAGCAGTACTTC.

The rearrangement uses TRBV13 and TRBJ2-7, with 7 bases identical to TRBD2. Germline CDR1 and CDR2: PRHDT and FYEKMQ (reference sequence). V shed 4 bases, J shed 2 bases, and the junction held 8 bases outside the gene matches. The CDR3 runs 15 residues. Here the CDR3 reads CASSYFLAETYEQYF. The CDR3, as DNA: TGTGCCAGCAGCTATTTCCTAGCGGAGACCTACGAGCAGTACTTC.

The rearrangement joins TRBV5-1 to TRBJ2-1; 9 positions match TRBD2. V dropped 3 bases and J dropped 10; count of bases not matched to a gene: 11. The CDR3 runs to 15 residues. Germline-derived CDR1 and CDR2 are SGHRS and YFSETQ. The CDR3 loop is CASSWAGGGIGEQFF. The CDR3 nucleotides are TGCGCCAGCAGCTGGGCGGGAGGGGGTATTGGGGAGCAGTTCTTC.

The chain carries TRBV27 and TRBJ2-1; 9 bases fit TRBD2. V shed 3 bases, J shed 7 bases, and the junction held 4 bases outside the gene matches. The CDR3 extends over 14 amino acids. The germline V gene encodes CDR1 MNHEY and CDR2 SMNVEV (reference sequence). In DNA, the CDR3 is TGTGCCAGCAGTTTGGCTAGCGGGAATAATGAGCAGTTCTTC. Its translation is CASSLASGNNEQFF.

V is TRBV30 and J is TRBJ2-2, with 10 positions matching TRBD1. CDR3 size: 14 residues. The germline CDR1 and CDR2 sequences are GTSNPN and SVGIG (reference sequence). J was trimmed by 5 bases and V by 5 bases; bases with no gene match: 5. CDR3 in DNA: TGTGCCTGGGCCAGGACAGGGGGGACCGGGGAGCTGTTTTTT. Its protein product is CAWARTGGTGELFF.

CDR3 coding DNA: TGTGCCAGCAGTGTCGGCTCCTACAATGAGCAGTTCTTC. Protein sequence: CASSVGSYNEQFF. This rearrangement joins TRBV6-5 to TRBJ2-1; D is ambiguous. This CDR3 region has 13 residues. V was shortened by 5 bases and J by 0 bases, with 5 bases between the two germline ends. CDR1 MNHEY and CDR2 SVGAGI come from the germline V gene.

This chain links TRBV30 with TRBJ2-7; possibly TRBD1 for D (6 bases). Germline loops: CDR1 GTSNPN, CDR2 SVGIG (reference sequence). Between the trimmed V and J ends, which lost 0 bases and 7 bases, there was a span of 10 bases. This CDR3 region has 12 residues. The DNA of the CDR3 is TGTGCCTGGAGTGTACGAGACAGGGAGCAGTACTTC. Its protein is CAWSVRDREQYF.

CDR3 bases: TGCGCCAGCAGCCAGGACGGGGACAGAGTGGATGGCTACACCTTC. Translation gives CASSQDGDRVDGYTF. V is TRBV4-3 and J is TRBJ1-2; 7 bases agree with TRBD1. The J segment lost 6 bases and the V segment lost 3 bases, leaving 10 bases of the junction unmatched. The CDR3 runs to 15 residues. Germline V lookup: CDR1 LGHNA, CDR2 YSLEER.